The T cell receptor beta chain described here comes from a study of T cell responses to AZD1222 COVID-19 vaccine. Looking at the study overall: Pooling covered second doses at about 4 or about 12 weeks.

Study outcomes and limitations: Repertoire sampling happened only post peak T cell response. At baseline, just 6 or 7 AZD1222 recipients tested seropositive. Among the donors, most were white British and more were female, and clonal diversity was possibly underestimated.

Worth noting for this clone: Its antigen is currently unknown.

TCRdb keeps only in-frame clones here, not all; method: immunoSEQ multiplex PCR. The sample lists some 150,000 clones; 90% were seen once. This CDR3 comprises 16 residues. Germline CDR1 is LNHNV and CDR2 is YYDKDF (reference sequence). V dropped 5 bases and J dropped 2; count of bases not matched to a gene: 8. The sequence derives from an adult in good health. The specimen was peripheral blood, collected on day 0 of AZD1222 vaccination. The chain joins TRBV15 to TRBJ2-3; 9 nucleotides align to TRBD2. For the CDR3, the DNA is TGTGCCACCAGCCTGACTAGCGGAAGTCCCACAGATACGCAGTATTTT. Protein: CATSLTSGSPTDTQYF.